The 21 T cell receptor beta chains given below trace back to one sample, sequenced in a study of T cell changes during pregnancy in multiple sclerosis. The assay was immunoSEQ multiplex PCR, and TCRdb's table has in-frame clones only and misses some. The sample includes approximately 40,000 clones, 75% to 95% seen only once; the top ten take roughly 0.37%. The material sequenced was CD4+ T cells from peripheral blood mononuclear cells, taken in the third trimester of pregnancy. The origin of the receptors is a female donor in good health, enrolled as a control in a pregnancy study.

The rearrangement joins TRBV5-1 to TRBJ2-7, with 9 bases aligning to TRBD1. Germline CDR1 reads SGHRS; CDR2 reads YFSETQ. V lost 2 bases to trimming and J lost 7 bases; unmatched junction nucleotides: 7. The CDR3 consists of 14 residues. CDR3 DNA: TGCGCCAGCAGCTTCACGGGACAGGGTCAAGAGCAGTACTTC. Translation: CASSFTGQGQEQYF.

V gene TRBV7-3 combines with J gene TRBJ1-2; perhaps TRBD1 as D (5 bases). Germline CDR1 and CDR2: SGHTA and FQGTGA. This CDR3 spans 13 amino acids. With 5 bases removed from V and 5 bases from J, the gap between germline ends came to 12 bases. The CDR3: CASSPQGQYGYTF. The CDR3 bases are TGTGCCAGCAGCCCTCAGGGTCAGTATGGCTACACCTTC. Complete variable domain (other parts from reference TRBV7-3 and TRBJ1-2): GAGVSQTPSNKVTEKGKYVELRCDPISGHTALYWYRQSLGQGPEFLIYFQGTGAADDSGLPNDRFFAVRPEGSVSTLKIQRTERGDSAVYLCASSPQGQYGYTFGSGTRLTVV.

On this clone: The junction departs from the called germline gene at one end, perhaps through a read error. The CDR3: CASSGVQGVKTEAFF. The CDR3 DNA reads TGTGCCAGCAGTGGAGTGCAGGGGGTGAAGACTGAAGCTTTCTTT. The chain joins TRBV2 to TRBJ1-1; TRBD1 aligns across 7 bases. The CDR3 runs to 15 residues. Germline V lookup: CDR1 SNHLY, CDR2 FYNNEI.

This clone was seen more than once but under ten times. The J gene is TRBJ2-5, the V gene TRBV7-8; perhaps TRBD1 as D (5 bases). The germline gives CDR1 SGHVS, CDR2 FQNEAQ. This CDR3 region has 11 residues. V dropped 6 bases and J dropped 5 bases, with 7 bases sitting between them. CDR3: CASSPGETQYF. Written as DNA, the CDR3 is TGTGCCAGCAGTCCAGGGGAGACCCAGTACTTC.

The chain couples TRBV7-2 to TRBJ2-7; D is unclear. CDR3 length: 15 residues. Trimming left V 5 bases short and J 4 bases short, with 18 bases between. Germline V gene sequence: CDR1 SGHTA, CDR2 FQGNSA. Here the CDR3 reads CASSPFSSWVYEQYF. In DNA form, the CDR3 reads TGTGCCAGCAGCCCTTTTTCTAGTTGGGTATACGAGCAGTACTTC.

This sequence joins TRBV6-1 and TRBJ2-5; 8 positions agree with TRBD1. V shed 5 bases, J shed 1 base, and the junction held 6 bases outside the gene matches. The CDR3 consists of 15 residues. Germline CDR1 reads MNHNS; CDR2 reads SASEGT. The CDR3 here is CASSQRTGSQETQYF. The CDR3 DNA reads TGTGCCAGCAGTCAGAGGACAGGGAGCCAAGAGACCCAGTACTTC.

This rearrangement joins TRBV4-2 to TRBJ2-3; 8 bases align to TRBD2. The CDR3 is 18 amino acids. The germline gives CDR1 LGHNA, CDR2 YNFKEQ. V was pared by 1 base and J by 0 bases, with 9 bases of the junction left unmatched. The chain's CDR3 is CASSQVTLGGVSTDTQYF. The CDR3 DNA sequence: TGTGCCAGCAGCCAAGTTACACTCGGGGGGGTAAGCACAGATACGCAGTATTTT.

The V call is TRBV7-9, the J call TRBJ2-7; maybe TRBD2 (5 bases). This CDR3 has 13 residues. V gave up 6 bases and J gave up 6 bases, with 15 bases separating them. CDR1 is SEHNR and CDR2 is FQNEAQ in the germline V gene (reference sequence). CDR3 DNA: TGTGCCAGCAGGGGCACCCTTCGGGGCGAGCAGTACTTC. This gives the protein CASRGTLRGEQYF. The entire variable domain, with the rest obtained from reference TRBV7-9 and TRBJ2-7, is as follows: DTGVSQNPRHKITKRGQNVTFRCDPISEHNRLYWYRQTLGQGPEFLTYFQNEAQLEKSRLLSDRFSAERPKGSFSTLEIQRTEQGDSAMYLCASRGTLRGEQYFGPGTRLTVT.

The chain combines TRBV6-5 with TRBJ2-2, with D hard to call. Germline V gene sequence: CDR1 MNHEY, CDR2 SVGAGI. This CDR3 comprises 14 residues. The ends were cut back, 4 bases at V and 0 bases at J, with 6 bases in the middle. The CDR3 loop is CASSLLTNTGELFF. CDR3 in DNA: TGTGCCAGCAGTTTACTAACGAACACCGGGGAGCTGTTTTTT.

The chain couples TRBV30 to TRBJ1-1; the D gene is possibly TRBD1 (6 bases). The germline V gene encodes CDR1 GTSNPN and CDR2 SVGIG (reference sequence). This CDR3 spans 13 amino acids. Between the trimmed V and J ends, which lost 5 bases and 4 bases, there was a span of 14 bases. The chain's CDR3 is CAWARGGLTEAFF. CDR3 bases: TGTGCCTGGGCCAGGGGAGGGCTCACTGAAGCTTTCTTT.

The V gene is TRBV6-1, the J gene TRBJ1-5, with D possibly being TRBD1 (5 bases). Trimming removed 4 bases from V and 6 bases from J, with 10 bases in between. The length of the CDR3 is 13 residues. Germline-derived CDR1 and CDR2 are MNHNS and SASEGT. The CDR3 protein is CASSGDFSQPQHF. In DNA, the CDR3 is TGTGCCAGCAGTGGGGACTTTTCTCAGCCCCAGCATTTT.

The chain recombines TRBV4-1 with TRBJ2-1, with D unclear. Germline V CDR1 and CDR2: MGHRA, YSYEKL. V lost 1 base and J 7 bases, leaving 5 bases between the germline ends. This CDR3 has 12 amino acids. The CDR3 nucleotides read TGCGCCAGCAGCCAAGTACGGAATGAGCAGTTCTTC. It yields the protein CASSQVRNEQFF.

The V and J genes are TRBV19 and TRBJ1-4, with a weak D call TRBD1 (5 bases). Germline V lookup: CDR1 LNHDA, CDR2 SQIVND (reference sequence). CDR3 length: 13 amino acids. V dropped 6 bases and J dropped 10 bases, with 15 bases sitting between them. The CDR3, as DNA: TGTGCCAGTAGAGGGCCAGGGTACGGAAAACTGTTTTTT. It specifies CASRGPGYGKLFF.

This clone was observed a few times. The rearrangement links TRBV4-1 to TRBJ2-2; D may be TRBD1 (5 bases). The CDR3 contains 14 residues. V shed 0 bases and J shed 9 bases, with 11 bases lying between them. Germline assignment: CDR1 MGHRA and CDR2 YSYEKL. The CDR3 loop is CASSQDNQGRELFF. In nucleotides, the CDR3 is TGCGCCAGCAGCCAAGATAATCAGGGCCGGGAGCTGTTTTTT.

The V and J genes are TRBV28 and TRBJ1-4; a possible D gene is TRBD1 (6 bases). V dropped 7 bases and J dropped 7 bases, with 22 bases sitting between them. The germline V gene encodes CDR1 MDHEN and CDR2 SYDVKM. The CDR3 sequence is 16 residues long. CDR3 sequence reads: CASIGIAQGTGEKLFF. The CDR3 DNA follows: TGTGCCAGCATTGGAATCGCGCAGGGGACGGGTGAAAAACTGTTTTTT. Using reference TRBV28 and TRBJ1-4 for the parts outside the CDR3, the full variable domain is DVKVTQSSRYLVKRTGEKVFLECVQDMDHENMFWYRQDPGLGLRLIYFSYDVKMKEKGDIPEGYSVSREKKERFSLILESASTNQTSMYLCASIGIAQGTGEKLFFGSGTQLSVL.

The chain has TRBV4-1 and TRBJ1-2; no definite D call. The CDR3 loop spans 13 amino acids. Trimming pared 0 bases from V and 8 bases from J, leaving 10 bases between. Germline lookup yields CDR1 MGHRA and CDR2 YSYEKL. The CDR3 loop reads CASSQDRGWGYTF. CDR3 bases: TGCGCCAGCAGCCAAGATCGCGGATGGGGCTACACCTTC.

This chain joins TRBV27 and TRBJ2-1; tentatively, D is TRBD2 (5 bases). Trimming left V 1 base short and J 6 bases short, with 22 bases between. This CDR3 is built from 18 residues. Per germline, CDR1 MNHEY and CDR2 SMNVEV (reference sequence). The CDR3 region is CASSLFNHPGSRGNEQFF. The CDR3 DNA sequence: TGTGCCAGCAGTTTATTCAACCACCCGGGATCCCGGGGCAATGAGCAGTTCTTC.

V is TRBV6-1 and J is TRBJ1-2, with a weak D call TRBD1 (5 bases). CDR3 length: 12 residues. The ends were cut back, 8 bases at V and 3 bases at J, with 10 bases in the middle. Germline lookup yields CDR1 MNHNS and CDR2 SASEGT. CDR3 coding DNA: TGTGCCAGCGGAGGGACTCACTATGGCTACACCTTC. Its translation: CASGGTHYGYTF.

The V gene is TRBV9, the J gene TRBJ2-2, with 11 bases that match TRBD1. The CDR3 is 16 amino acids. V was pared by 3 bases and J by 4 bases, with 5 bases of the junction left unmatched. Germline V lookup: CDR1 SGDLS, CDR2 YYNGEE. CDR3 sequence (DNA): TGTGCCAGCAGCGCCCGGGACAGGGGGGTCACCGGGGAGCTGTTTTTT. Its translation is CASSARDRGVTGELFF.

J is TRBJ2-7 and V is TRBV5-1; 13 bases map to TRBD2. The V and J ends lost 4 bases and 4 bases, in that order; junction bases with no gene match: 8. The length of the CDR3 is 16 residues. CDR1 is SGHRS, CDR2 YFSETQ, per germline. CDR3 bases: TGCGCCAGCAGCCCCACTAGCGGGAGGGCCTGGTACGAGCAGTACTTC. As protein: CASSPTSGRAWYEQYF.

This clone was picked up a small number of times. The chain uses TRBV7-2 and TRBJ2-5, with TRBD2 matching 11 bases. Unmatched junction bases numbered 3, after V lost 5 bases and J lost 4 bases. Looked up from germline, CDR1 is SGHTA and CDR2 is FQGNSA. The CDR3 runs 14 residues. The DNA of the CDR3 is TGTGCCAGCAGCCCGGGGACTAGCGGAGAGACCCAGTACTTC. It translates to CASSPGTSGETQYF.